Each of the 5 T cell receptor beta chains below was sequenced from the same sample in a study of blood T cells in healthy people across ages. Using a J-beta primer mix together with a sample-barcoded 5' primer, a second PCR was run for roughly 7 to 12 cycles. TCRdb fed the 5' RACE reads into MiXCR, producing one record per CDR3 protein. The profile shows hundreds of thousands of distinct CDR3 sequences, approximately 49% of them singletons. The specimen sequenced was blood. The origin of the receptors is a man in his thirties or forties in good health.

This clonotype has a handful of counts. This sequence joins TRBV21-1 and TRBJ2-4; TRBD1 was called by the table and not checked on the DNA. TRBV21-1 is tagged as a pseudogene. The CDR3 has 17 residues. This CDR3 is CASSKNGAGLAKNIQYF. In nucleotides, the CDR3 is TGTGCCAGCAGCAAAAACGGGGCAGGTCTAGCCAAAAACATTCAGTACTTC.

CDR3 in DNA: TGTGCCAGCAGTTACCGTGGCAGACCCACAGATACGCAGTATTTT. This sequence encodes CASSYRGRPTDTQYF. This chain uses TRBV6-2 or TRBV6-3 with TRBJ2-3; D is unresolved. V lost 2 bases and J lost 2, with 11 bases in between. Germline V gene data show CDR1 as MNHEY and CDR2 as SVGEGT. This CDR3 comprises 15 residues.

This clonotype showed up just a few times. V and J are TRBV20-1 and TRBJ1-2; perhaps TRBD1 as D (6 bases). The length of the CDR3 is 13 residues. V was shortened by 4 bases and J by 8 bases, with 17 bases between the two germline ends. Germline V lookup: CDR1 DFQATT, CDR2 SNEGSKA (reference sequence). The CDR3 DNA reads as TGCAGTGCTAACACGCAGGGGATGGGAGGCTACACCTTC. Its translation is CSANTQGMGGYTF.

The chain combines TRBV30 with TRBJ2-6; weak D call: TRBD1 (5 bases). Germline CDR1 is GTSNPN and CDR2 is SVGIG (reference sequence). Trimming stripped 4 bases from V and 0 bases from J, with 22 bases between. The CDR3 has 19 residues. The CDR3 protein is CAWTFGRQGAISGANVLTF. The CDR3 bases are TGTGCCTGGACCTTCGGACGTCAGGGTGCCATCTCTGGGGCCAACGTCCTGACTTTC.

This clonotype was recorded a few times. This chain links TRBV5-1 with TRBJ2-1, with D perhaps TRBD2 (6 bases). The germline V gene encodes CDR1 SGHRS and CDR2 YFSETQ. The CDR3 has 16 amino acids. V lost 1 base, J lost 0 bases, and 11 bases lay in between. CDR3 DNA: TGCGCCAGCAGCTTGATGCGGGGATCCTCCTACAATGAGCAGTTCTTC. Translation gives CASSLMRGSSYNEQFF.